This note documents a single T cell receptor beta chain sequence. The data were obtained in a study of spatial heterogeneity in lung cancer. Looked up from germline, CDR1 is MNHEY and CDR2 is SMNVEV (reference sequence). CDR3 size: 16 residues. V was clipped by 6 bases and J by 2 bases, with 20 bases between them. TCRdb re-called the 5' RACE reads through MiXCR, storing one row per CDR3 protein. The sample lists 20,000 to 25,000 distinct CDR3 sequences; under 5.5% were seen once. The time point here: sample taken at primary tumor resection. J is TRBJ2-7 and V is TRBV27; no definite D call. The sequencing here drew on PBMCs, taken at surgery. The source is a male donor with early-stage non-small cell lung cancer. CDR3 coding DNA: TGTGCCAGCAGGCCCAGGCGGCACACAAAAACCTACGAGCAGTACTTC. Its protein is CASRPRRHTKTYEQYF.